This entry features one T cell receptor beta chain sequence. Its antigen is currently unknown. This sample is part of a study of CD8 T cells in ankylosing spondylitis. The CDR3 length is 16 residues. CDR1 and CDR2 (germline): SNHLY, FYNNEI. The V segment lost 0 bases and the J segment 6 bases; nucleotides outside the gene matches: 6. General study results and limits: The disease-linked clones had a CD8+ phenotype and low blood frequencies. Certain motif variants had earlier appeared in reactive arthritis synovial fluid and blood. Ankylosing spondylitis blood seemed to carry a telltale TCR beta motif made of under ten highly homologous variants. Matched ankylosing spondylitis synovial fluid reportedly showed significant enrichment of disease-linked clones.

Quantitative 5'-RACE with molecular barcodes was used to make the TCR beta libraries. Each CDR3 protein is one row after TCRdb ran MiXCR on the 5' RACE reads. The profile shows fewer than 450,000 distinct CDR3 sequences, 17% of them singletons. What was sequenced was blood, either unsorted or a sorted T cell fraction (not recorded which). This clonotype originated in a male donor with ankylosing spondylitis. V and J are TRBV2 and TRBJ2-1; TRBD2 matches 9 bases. For the CDR3, the DNA is TGTGCCAGCAGTGAAGCGGGCGCGGGAGGGTTCAATGAGCAGTTCTTC. Translation: CASSEAGAGGFNEQFF.